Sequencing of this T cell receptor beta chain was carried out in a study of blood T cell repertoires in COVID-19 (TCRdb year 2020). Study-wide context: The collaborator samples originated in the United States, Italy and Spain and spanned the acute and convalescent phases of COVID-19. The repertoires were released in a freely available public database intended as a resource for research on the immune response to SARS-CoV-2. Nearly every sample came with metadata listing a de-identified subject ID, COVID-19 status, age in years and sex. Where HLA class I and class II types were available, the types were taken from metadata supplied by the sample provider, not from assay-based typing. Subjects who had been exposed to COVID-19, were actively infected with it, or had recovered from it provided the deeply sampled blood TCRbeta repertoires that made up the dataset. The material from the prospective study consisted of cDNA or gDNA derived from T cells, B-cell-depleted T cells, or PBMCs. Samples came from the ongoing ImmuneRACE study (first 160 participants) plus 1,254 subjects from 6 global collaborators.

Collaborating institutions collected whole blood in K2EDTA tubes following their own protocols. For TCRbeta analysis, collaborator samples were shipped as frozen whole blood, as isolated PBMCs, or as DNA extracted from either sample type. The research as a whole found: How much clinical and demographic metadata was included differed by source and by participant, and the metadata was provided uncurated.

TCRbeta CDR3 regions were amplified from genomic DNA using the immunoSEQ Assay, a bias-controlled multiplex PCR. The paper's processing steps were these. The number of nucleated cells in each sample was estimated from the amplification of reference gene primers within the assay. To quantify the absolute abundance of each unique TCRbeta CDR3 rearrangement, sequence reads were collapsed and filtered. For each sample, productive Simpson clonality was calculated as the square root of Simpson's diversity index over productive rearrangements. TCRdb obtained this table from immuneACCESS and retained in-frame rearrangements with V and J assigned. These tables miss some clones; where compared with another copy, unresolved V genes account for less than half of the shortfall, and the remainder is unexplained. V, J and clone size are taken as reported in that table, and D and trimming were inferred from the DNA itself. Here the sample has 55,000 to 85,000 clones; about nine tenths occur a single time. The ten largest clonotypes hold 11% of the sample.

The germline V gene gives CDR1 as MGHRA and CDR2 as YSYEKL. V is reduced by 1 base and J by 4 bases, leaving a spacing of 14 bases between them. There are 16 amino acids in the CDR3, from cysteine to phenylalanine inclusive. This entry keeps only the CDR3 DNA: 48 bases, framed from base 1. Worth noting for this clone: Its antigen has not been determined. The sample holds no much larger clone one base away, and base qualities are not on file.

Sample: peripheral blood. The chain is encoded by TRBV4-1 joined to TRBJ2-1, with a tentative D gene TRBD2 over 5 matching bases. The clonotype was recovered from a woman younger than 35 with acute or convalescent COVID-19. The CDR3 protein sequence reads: CASSQARGPKYNEQFF. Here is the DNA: TGCGCCAGCAGCCAAGCACGAGGGCCCAAATACAATGAGCAGTTCTTC.